A few counts support the clone carrying this TCR beta chain. Its specificity is not known. V lost 1 base and J 2 bases, leaving 14 bases between the germline ends. CDR1 and CDR2 (germline): SGDLS, YYNGEE. The CDR3 runs 16 residues. This sample was included in a study of T-cell reconstitution after alpha-beta-depleted transplantation in children. Findings and limits, study-wide: T-cell counts and diversity were attributed mostly to newly produced T cells one year after transplant. Several hundred expanded graft clones reportedly supplied alpha-beta T cells about two months after transplant. After transplant, high TCRbeta diversity at day 60 in some patients arose from surviving recipient T cells and thymic progenitors.

Unique molecular identifiers were incorporated into the prepared TCRbeta library. Using its own MiXCR run on the PCR reads, TCRdb lists one record per CDR3 protein. Here the sample spans 500,000 to 650,000 distinct CDR3 sequences, about an eighth being singletons. The sequenced sample was PBMCs, mostly from graft donor cells, obtained 180 days after TCRalphabeta/CD19-depleted stem cell transplant. This chain links TRBV9 with TRBJ2-3; tentative D call: TRBD1 (6 bases). The clonotype originates from a female patient aged 2 to 10 who had a stem cell transplant for aplastic anemia, so the T cells may come from the graft donor. DNA of the CDR3: TGTGCCAGCAGCGTAACCGGGACACCTTTCACAGATACGCAGTATTTT. As protein: CASSVTGTPFTDTQYF.